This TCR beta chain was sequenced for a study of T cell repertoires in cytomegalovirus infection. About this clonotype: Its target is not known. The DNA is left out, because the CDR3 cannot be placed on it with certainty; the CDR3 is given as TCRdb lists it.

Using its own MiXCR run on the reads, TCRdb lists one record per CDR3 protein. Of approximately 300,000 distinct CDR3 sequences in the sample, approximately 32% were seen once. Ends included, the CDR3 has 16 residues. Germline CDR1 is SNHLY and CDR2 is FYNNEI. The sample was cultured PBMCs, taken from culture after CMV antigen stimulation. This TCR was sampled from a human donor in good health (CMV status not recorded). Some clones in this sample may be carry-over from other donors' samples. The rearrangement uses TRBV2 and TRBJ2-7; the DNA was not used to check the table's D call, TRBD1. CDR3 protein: CASSSGQGLRSYEQYF.